This record covers a single T cell receptor beta chain. Its antigen is unknown. 60 Vbeta and 13 Jbeta primers were used in PCR. Profiled with immunoSEQ multiplex PCR; TCRdb holds only in-frame clones, not every one. The sample has over 150,000 clones, 84% seen once. The CDR3 extends over 14 amino acids. V was trimmed by 7 bases and J by 4 bases, leaving 17 bases between them. The V gene's germline CDR1 is MDHEN and CDR2 SYDVKM. These data are taken from a study of cytomegalovirus exposure and HLA in healthy donors. Whole-study findings and limits: A later analysis found TCR association rates differed by HLA locus, highest for DRB1 and lowest for HLA-C.

What was sequenced was PBMCs. V gene TRBV28 combines with J gene TRBJ2-7; weak D call: TRBD2 (6 bases). This receptor was taken from a man aged 18-30 years in good health and CMV-seronegative. CDR3 loop: CASKTPGETYEQYF. As DNA, the CDR3 is TGTGCCAGCAAAACGCCGGGGGAAACTTACGAGCAGTACTTC. Full variable domain (remainder filled in from reference TRBV28 and TRBJ2-7): DVKVTQSSRYLVKRTGEKVFLECVQDMDHENMFWYRQDPGLGLRLIYFSYDVKMKEKGDIPEGYSVSREKKERFSLILESASTNQTSMYLCASKTPGETYEQYFGPGTRLTVT.